This T cell receptor (beta chain) is from a study of shared clonotypes between healthy human individuals. Concerning this clone: What it binds is unknown.

Per the authors' pipeline: Filtering was not the same, since immunoSEQ gave junction-only sequences without quality scores. The table came from immunoSEQ multiplex PCR; TCRdb's copy has only in-frame clones and leaves some out. The V and J calls and the clone size are those of that table, but D and trimming were determined from the DNA. The repertoire includes approximately 2.1 million clones, 85% to 95% of them detected once, and under 0.45% sits in the top ten. The study, taken as a whole, reports: The generation probabilities recorded for non-shared clonotypes fell below those of clonotypes shared by all four donors. Rarefaction curves obtained for sorted subsets showed sequencing incomplete despite large depth.

CDR1 and CDR2 from the germline V gene are SGHVS and FNYEAQ. The CDR3 extends over 12 amino acids. V dropped 1 base and J dropped 6 bases, with 5 bases sitting between them. The chain has TRBV7-6 and TRBJ2-3; D unresolved. Material: naive CD4+ T cells from PBMCs. Noted subset: CD45RA+ positively selected. The sequence came from a man aged 18 to 35 in good health. Some clones in this sample may be carry-over from other donors' samples. The CDR3 loop reads CASSLVGDTQYF. CDR3 nucleotides: TGTGCCAGCAGCTTAGTTGGGGATACGCAGTATTTT.